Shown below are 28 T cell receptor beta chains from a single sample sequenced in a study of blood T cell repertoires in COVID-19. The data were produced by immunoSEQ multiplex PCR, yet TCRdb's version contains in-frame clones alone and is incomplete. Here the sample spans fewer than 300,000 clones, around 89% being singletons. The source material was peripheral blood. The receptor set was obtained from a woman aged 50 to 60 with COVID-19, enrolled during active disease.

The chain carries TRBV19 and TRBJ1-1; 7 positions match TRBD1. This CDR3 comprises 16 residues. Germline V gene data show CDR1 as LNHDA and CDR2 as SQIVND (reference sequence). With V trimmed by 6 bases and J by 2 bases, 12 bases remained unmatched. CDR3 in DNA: TGTGCCAGTAGATCCCAAAGGCACAGGGGCAACACTGAAGCTTTCTTT. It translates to CASRSQRHRGNTEAFF.

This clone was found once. DNA of the CDR3: TGTGCCAGCAGCTTAGGGCAGGGCGGTCAGCCCCAGCATTTT. Translation: CASSLGQGGQPQHF. The chain is built from TRBV7-2 and TRBJ1-5, with D perhaps matching TRBD1 (5 bases). The V gene lost 1 base and the J gene lost 6 bases, with 10 bases spanning the gap. The CDR3 spans 14 residues. Germline CDR1 is SGHTA and CDR2 is FQGNSA.

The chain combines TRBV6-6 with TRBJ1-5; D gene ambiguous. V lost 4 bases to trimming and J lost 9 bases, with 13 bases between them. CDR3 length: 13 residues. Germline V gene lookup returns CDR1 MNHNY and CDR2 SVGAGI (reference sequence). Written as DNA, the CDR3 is TGTGCCAGCAGTTTAGCCCTGGGTCGGCCCCAGCATTTT. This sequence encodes CASSLALGRPQHF.

The CDR3: CASTSGGAVAETQYF. The CDR3 nucleotides read TGTGCCAGCACCTCCGGAGGGGCCGTGGCGGAGACCCAGTACTTC. The genes are TRBV28 and TRBJ2-5, with a weak D call TRBD2 (6 bases). Germline V gives CDR1 MDHEN, CDR2 SYDVKM. V shed 7 bases and J shed 5 bases, with 20 bases lying between them. The CDR3 covers 15 residues.

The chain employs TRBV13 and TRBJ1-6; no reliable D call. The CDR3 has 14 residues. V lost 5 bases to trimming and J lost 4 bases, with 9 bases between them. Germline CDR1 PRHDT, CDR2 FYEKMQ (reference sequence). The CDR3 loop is CASSHQTYNSPLHF. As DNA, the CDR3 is TGTGCCAGCAGCCACCAGACTTATAATTCACCCCTCCACTTT.

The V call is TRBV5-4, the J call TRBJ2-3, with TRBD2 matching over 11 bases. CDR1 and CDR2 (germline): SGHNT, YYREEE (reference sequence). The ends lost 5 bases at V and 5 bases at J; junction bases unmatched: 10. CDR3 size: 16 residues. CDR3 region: CASRSGGTSGRDTQYF. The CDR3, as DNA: TGTGCCAGCAGGTCGGGGGGAACTAGCGGGAGAGATACGCAGTATTTT.

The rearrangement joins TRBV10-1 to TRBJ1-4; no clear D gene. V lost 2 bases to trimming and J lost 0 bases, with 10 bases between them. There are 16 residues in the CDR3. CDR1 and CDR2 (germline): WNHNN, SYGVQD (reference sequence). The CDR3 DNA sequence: TGCGCCAGCAGTGAGGACGGAGTAACAACTAATGAAAAACTGTTTTTT. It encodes CASSEDGVTTNEKLFF.

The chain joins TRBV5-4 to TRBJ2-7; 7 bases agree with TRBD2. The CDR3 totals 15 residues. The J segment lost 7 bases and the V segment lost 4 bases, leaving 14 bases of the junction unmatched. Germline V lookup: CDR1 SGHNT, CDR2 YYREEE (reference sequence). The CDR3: CASSGSGTKLGEQYF. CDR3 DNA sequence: TGTGCCAGCAGCGGCTCTGGGACTAAATTGGGGGAGCAGTACTTC.

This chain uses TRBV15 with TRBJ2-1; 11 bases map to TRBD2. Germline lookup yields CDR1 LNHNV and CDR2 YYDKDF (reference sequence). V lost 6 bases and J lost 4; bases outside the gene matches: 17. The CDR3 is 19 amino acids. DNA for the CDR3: TGTGCCACCAGACGGACTAGCGGGTTCACCCCTCATAATTACAATGAGCAGTTCTTC. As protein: CATRRTSGFTPHNYNEQFF.

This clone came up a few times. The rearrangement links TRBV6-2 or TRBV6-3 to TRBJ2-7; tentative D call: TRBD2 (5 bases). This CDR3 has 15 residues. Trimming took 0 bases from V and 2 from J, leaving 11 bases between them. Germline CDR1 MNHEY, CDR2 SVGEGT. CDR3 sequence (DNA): TGTGCCAGCAGTTACTCTCCCGGGATAGCCTACGAGCAGTACTTC. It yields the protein CASSYSPGIAYEQYF.

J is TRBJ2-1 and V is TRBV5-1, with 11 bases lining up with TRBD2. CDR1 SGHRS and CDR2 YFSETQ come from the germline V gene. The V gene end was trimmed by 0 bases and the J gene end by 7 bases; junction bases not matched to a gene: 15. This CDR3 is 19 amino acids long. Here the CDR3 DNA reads TGCGCCAGCAGCTTGGTTTGGGGAGGGCCTAGCGGGAGGTCGAATGAGCAGTTCTTC. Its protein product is CASSLVWGGPSGRSNEQFF.

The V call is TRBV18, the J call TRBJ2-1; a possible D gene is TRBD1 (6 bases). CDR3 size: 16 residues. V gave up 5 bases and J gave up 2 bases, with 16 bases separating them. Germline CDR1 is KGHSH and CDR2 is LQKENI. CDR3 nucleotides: TGTGCCAGCTCAAAGGTGGGGGCGAAAACCTACAATGAGCAGTTCTTC. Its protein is CASSKVGAKTYNEQFF.

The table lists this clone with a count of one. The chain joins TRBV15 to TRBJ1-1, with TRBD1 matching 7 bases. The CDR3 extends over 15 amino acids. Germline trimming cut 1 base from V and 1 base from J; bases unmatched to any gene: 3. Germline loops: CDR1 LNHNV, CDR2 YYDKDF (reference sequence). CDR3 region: CATSRAGTANTEAFF. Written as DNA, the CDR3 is TGTGCCACCAGCAGAGCGGGGACAGCGAACACTGAAGCTTTCTTT. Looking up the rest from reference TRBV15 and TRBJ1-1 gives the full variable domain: DAMVIQNPRYQVTQFGKPVTLSCSQTLNHNVMYWYQQKSSQAPKLLFHYYDKDFNNEADTPDNFQSRRPNTSFCFLDIRSPGLGDTAMYLCATSRAGTANTEAFFGQGTRLTVV.

CDR3 sequence: CASSLGATVQATQYF. The CDR3 DNA reads as TGTGCCAGCAGCTTGGGAGCCACCGTTCAGGCTACGCAGTATTTT. V and J are TRBV5-4 and TRBJ2-3; D is uncertain. From germline, CDR1 is SGHNT and CDR2 YYREEE (reference sequence). Trimming took 0 bases from V and 8 from J, leaving 16 bases between them. CDR3 length: 15 residues. The variable domain in full, with the rest retrieved from reference TRBV5-4 and TRBJ2-3, is ETGVTQSPTHLIKTRGQQVTLRCSSQSGHNTVSWYQQALGQGPQFIFQYYREEENGRGNFPPRFSGLQFPNYSSELNVNALELDDSALYLCASSLGATVQATQYFGPGTRLTVL.

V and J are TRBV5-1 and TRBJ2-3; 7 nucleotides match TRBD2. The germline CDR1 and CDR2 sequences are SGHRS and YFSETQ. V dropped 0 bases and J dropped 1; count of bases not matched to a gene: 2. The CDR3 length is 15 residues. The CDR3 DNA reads TGCGCCAGCAGCTTGGTTGCGGGAGGCACAGATACGCAGTATTTT. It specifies CASSLVAGGTDTQYF.

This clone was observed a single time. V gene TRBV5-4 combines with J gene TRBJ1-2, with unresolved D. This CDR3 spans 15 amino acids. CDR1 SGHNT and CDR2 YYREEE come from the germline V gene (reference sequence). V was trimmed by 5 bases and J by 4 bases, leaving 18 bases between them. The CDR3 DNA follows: TGTGCCAGCAGGCGTAGTGGCGGCCGCTCCTATGGCTACACCTTC. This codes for CASRRSGGRSYGYTF.

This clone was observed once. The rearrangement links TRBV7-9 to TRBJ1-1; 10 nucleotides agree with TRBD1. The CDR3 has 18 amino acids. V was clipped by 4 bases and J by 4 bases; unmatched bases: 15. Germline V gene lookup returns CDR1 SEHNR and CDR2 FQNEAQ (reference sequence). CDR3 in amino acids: CASSSHKTTGGLGTEAFF. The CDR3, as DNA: TGTGCCAGCAGCTCACACAAAACGACAGGGGGCCTGGGCACTGAAGCTTTCTTT.

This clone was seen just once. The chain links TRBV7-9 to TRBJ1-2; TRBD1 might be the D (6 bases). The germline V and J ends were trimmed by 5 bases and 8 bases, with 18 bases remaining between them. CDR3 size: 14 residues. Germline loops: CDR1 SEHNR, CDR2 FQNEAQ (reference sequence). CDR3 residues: CASSLTGGLRGYTF. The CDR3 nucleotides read TGTGCCAGCAGCCTCACCGGGGGGCTTAGGGGCTACACCTTC.

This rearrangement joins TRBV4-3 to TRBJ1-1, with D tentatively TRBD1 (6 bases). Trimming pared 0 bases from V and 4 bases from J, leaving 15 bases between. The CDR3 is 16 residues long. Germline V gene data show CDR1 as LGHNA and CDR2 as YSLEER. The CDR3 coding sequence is TGCGCCAGCAGCCAAGAGAGGGAGGGGGGAGGCACTGAAGCTTTCTTT. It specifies CASSQEREGGGTEAFF.

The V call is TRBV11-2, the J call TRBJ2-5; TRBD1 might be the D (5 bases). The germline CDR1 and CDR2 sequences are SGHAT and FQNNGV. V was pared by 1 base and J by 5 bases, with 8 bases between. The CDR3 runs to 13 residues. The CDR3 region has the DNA TGTGCCAGCAGCTTAGCAGGGCGGGAGACCCAGTACTTC. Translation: CASSLAGRETQYF.

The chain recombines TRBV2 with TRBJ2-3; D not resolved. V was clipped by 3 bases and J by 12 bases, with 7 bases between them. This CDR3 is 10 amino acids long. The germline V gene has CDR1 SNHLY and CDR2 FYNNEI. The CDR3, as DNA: TGTGCCAGCAGTGACCCCGTTCAGTATTTT. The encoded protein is CASSDPVQYF.

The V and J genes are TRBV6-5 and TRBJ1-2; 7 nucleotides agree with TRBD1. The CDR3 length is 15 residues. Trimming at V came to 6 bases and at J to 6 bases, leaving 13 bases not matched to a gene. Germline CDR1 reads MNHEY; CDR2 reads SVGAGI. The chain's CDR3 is CASRPAIGTVDGYTF. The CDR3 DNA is TGTGCCAGCAGACCGGCGATCGGGACAGTAGATGGCTACACCTTC.

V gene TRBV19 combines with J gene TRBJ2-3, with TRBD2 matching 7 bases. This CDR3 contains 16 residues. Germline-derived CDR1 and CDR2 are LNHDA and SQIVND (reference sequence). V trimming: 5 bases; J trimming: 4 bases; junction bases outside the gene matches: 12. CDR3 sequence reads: CASSSSIGRSSDTQYF. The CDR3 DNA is TGTGCCAGTAGTTCCTCGATCGGGAGGTCATCAGATACGCAGTATTTT.

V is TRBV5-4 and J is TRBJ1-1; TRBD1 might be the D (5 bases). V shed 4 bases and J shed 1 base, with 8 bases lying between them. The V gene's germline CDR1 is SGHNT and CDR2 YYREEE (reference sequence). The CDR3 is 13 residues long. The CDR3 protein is CASSGAPNTEAFF. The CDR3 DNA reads TGTGCCAGCAGCGGGGCCCCGAACACTGAAGCTTTCTTT.

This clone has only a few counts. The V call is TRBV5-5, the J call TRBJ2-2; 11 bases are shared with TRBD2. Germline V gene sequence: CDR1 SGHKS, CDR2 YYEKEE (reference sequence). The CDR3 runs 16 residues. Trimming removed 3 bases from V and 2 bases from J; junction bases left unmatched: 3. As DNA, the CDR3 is TGTGCCAGCAGCTCTAGCGGGAGGACTAACACCGGGGAGCTGTTTTTT. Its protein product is CASSSSGRTNTGELFF. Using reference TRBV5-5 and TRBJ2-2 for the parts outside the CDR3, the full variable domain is DAGVTQSPTHLIKTRGQQVTLRCSPISGHKSVSWYQQVLGQGPQFIFQYYEKEERGRGNFPDRFSARQFPNYSSELNVNALLLGDSALYLCASSSSGRTNTGELFFGEGSRLTVL.

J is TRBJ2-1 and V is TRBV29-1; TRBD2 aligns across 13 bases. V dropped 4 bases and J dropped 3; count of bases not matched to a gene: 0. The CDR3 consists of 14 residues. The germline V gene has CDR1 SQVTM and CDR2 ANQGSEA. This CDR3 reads CSVGTSGSYNEQFF. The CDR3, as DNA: TGCAGCGTTGGGACTAGCGGGAGCTACAATGAGCAGTTCTTC.

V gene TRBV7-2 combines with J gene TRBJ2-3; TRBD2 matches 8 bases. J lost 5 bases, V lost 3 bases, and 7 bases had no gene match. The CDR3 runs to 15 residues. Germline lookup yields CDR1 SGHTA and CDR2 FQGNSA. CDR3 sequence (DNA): TGTGCCAGCAGCTTGAGAGCGGGGGCGGTAGATACGCAGTATTTT. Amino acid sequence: CASSLRAGAVDTQYF.

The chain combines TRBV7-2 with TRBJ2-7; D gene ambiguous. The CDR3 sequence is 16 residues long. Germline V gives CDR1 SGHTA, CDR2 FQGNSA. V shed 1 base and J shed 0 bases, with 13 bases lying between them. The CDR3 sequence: CASSLDAARVSYEQYF. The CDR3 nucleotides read TGTGCCAGCAGCTTAGACGCGGCCCGGGTCTCCTACGAGCAGTACTTC.